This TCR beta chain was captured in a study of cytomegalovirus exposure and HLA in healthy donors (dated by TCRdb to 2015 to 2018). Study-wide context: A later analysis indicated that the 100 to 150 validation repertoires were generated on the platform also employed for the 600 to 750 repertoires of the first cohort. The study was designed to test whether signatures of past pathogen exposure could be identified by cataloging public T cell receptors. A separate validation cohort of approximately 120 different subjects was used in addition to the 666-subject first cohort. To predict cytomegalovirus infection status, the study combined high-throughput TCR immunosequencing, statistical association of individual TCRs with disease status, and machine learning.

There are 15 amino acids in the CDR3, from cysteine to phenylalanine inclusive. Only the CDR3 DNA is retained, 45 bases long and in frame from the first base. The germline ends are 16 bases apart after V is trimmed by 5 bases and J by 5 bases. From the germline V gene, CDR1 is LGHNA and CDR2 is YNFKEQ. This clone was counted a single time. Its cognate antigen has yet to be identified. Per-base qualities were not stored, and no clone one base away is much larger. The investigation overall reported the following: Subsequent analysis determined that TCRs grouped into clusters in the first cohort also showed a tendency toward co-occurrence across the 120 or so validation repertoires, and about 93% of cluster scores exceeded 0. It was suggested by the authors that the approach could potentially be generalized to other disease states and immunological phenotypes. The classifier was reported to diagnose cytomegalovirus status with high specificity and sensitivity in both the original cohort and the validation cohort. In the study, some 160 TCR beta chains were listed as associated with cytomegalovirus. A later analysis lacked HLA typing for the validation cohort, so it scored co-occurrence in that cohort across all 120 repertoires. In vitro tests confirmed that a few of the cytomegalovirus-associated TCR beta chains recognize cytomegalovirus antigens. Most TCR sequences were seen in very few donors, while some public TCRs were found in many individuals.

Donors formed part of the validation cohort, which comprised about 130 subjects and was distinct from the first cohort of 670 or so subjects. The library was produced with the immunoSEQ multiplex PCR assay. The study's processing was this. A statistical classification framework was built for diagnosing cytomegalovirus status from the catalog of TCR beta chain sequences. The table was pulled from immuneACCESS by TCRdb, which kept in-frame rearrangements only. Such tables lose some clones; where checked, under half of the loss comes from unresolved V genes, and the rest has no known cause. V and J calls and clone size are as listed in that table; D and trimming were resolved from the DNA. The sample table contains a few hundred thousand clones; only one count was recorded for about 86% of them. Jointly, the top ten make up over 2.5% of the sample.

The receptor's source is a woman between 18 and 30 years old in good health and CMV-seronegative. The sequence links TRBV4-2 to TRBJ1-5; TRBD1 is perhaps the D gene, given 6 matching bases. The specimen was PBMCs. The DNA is TGTGCCAGCAGCTTACGGACCTCAGGGGATCAGCCCCAGCATTTT. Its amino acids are CASSLRTSGDQPQHF.